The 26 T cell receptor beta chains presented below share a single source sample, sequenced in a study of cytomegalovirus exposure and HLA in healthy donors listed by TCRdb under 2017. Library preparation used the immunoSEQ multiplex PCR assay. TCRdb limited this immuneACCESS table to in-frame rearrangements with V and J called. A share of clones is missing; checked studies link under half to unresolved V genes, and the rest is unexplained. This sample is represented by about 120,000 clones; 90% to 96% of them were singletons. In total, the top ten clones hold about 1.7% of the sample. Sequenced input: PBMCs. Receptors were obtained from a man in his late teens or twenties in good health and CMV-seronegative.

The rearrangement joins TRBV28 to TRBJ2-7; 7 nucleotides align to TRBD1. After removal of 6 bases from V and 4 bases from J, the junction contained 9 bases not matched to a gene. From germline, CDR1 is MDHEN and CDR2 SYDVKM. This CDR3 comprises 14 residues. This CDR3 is CASRPQGEIYEQYF. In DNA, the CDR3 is TGTGCCAGCAGACCGCAGGGGGAAATTTACGAGCAGTACTTC. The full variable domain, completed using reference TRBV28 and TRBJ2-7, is DVKVTQSSRYLVKRTGEKVFLECVQDMDHENMFWYRQDPGLGLRLIYFSYDVKMKEKGDIPEGYSVSREKKERFSLILESASTNQTSMYLCASRPQGEIYEQYFGPGTRLTVT.

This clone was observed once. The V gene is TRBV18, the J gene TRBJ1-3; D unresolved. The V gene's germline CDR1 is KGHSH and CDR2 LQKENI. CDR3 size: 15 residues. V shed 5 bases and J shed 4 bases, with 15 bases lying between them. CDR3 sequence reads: CASSNLTLHGNTIYF. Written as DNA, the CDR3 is TGTGCCAGCTCAAACCTAACGCTCCACGGAAACACCATATATTTT.

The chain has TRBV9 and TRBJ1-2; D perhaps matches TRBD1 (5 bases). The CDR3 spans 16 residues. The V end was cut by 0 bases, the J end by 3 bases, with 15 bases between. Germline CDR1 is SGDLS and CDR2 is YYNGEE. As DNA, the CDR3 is TGTGCCAGCAGCGTAGACGGCAGGGCTGGAGACTATGGCTACACCTTC. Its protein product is CASSVDGRAGDYGYTF.

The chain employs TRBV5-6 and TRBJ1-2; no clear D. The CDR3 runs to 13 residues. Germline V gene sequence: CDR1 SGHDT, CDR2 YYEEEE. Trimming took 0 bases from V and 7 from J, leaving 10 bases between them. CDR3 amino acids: CASSLEGGSGYTF. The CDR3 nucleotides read TGTGCCAGCAGCTTGGAAGGAGGGTCTGGCTACACCTTC. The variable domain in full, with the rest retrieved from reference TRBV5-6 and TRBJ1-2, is DAGVTQSPTHLIKTRGQQVTLRCSPKSGHDTVSWYQQALGQGPQFIFQYYEEEERQRGNFPDRFSGHQFPNYSSELNVNALLLGDSALYLCASSLEGGSGYTFGSGTRLTVV.

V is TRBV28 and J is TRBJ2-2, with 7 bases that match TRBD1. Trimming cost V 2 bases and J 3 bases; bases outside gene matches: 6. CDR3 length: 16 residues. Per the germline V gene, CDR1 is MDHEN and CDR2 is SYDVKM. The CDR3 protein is CASSLMGQIYTGELFF. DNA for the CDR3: TGTGCCAGCAGTTTAATGGGACAGATATACACCGGGGAGCTGTTTTTT.

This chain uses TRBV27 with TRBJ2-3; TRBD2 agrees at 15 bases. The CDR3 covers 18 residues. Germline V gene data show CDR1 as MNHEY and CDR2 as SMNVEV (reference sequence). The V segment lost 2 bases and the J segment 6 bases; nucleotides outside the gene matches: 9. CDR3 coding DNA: TGTGCCAGCAGTTTACGGGCCGGGACTAGCGGGAGGAGGGATACGCAGTATTTT. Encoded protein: CASSLRAGTSGRRDTQYF.

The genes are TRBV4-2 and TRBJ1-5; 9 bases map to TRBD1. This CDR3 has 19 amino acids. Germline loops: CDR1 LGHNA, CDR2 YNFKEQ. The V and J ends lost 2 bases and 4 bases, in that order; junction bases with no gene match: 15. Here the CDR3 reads CASSQSGTGFFQENQPQHF. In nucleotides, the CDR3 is TGTGCCAGCAGCCAATCCGGGACAGGGTTTTTTCAGGAAAATCAGCCCCAGCATTTT.

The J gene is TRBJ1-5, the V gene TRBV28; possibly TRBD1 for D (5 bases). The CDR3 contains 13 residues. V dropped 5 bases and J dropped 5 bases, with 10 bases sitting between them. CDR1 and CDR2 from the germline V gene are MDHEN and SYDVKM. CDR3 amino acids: CASSLREYQPQHF. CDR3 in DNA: TGTGCCAGCAGTCTCAGGGAATATCAGCCCCAGCATTTT.

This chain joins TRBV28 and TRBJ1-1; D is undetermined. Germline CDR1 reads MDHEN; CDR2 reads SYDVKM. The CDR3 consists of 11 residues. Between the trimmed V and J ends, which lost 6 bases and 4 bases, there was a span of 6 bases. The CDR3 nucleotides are TGTGCCAGCAGAGAGAGCACTGAAGCTTTCTTT. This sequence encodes CASRESTEAFF.

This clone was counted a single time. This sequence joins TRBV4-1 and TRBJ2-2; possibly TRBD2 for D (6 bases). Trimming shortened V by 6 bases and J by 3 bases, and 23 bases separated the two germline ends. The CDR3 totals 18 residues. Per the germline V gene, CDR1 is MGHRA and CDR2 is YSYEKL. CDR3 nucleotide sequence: TGCGCCAGCAGGTCCAAGTTAATGGCGGGACGGGACACCGGGGAGCTGTTTTTT. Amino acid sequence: CASRSKLMAGRDTGELFF.

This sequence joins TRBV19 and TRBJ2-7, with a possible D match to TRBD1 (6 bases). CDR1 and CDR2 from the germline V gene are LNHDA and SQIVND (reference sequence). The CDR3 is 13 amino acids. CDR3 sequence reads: CATRTADSYEQYF. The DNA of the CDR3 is TGTGCTACCCGGACAGCGGACTCCTACGAGCAGTACTTC. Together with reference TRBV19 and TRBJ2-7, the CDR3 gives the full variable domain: DGGITQSPKYLFRKEGQNVTLSCEQNLNHDAMYWYRQDPGQGLRLIYYSQIVNDFQKGDIAEGYSVSREKKESFPLTVTSAQKNPTAFYLCATRTADSYEQYFGPGTRLTVT.

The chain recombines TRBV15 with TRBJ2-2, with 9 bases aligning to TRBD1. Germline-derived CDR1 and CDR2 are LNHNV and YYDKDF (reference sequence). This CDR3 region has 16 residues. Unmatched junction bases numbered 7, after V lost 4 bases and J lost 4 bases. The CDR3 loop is CATSTMGQGGTGELFF. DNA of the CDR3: TGTGCCACCAGCACAATGGGACAGGGAGGCACCGGGGAGCTGTTTTTT.

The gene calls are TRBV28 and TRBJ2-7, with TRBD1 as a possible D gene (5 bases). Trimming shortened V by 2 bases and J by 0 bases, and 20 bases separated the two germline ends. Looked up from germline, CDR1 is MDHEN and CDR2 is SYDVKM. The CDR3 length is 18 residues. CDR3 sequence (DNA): TGTGCCAGCAGTTTACTAACTATATCAGGGCCCAGCTCCTACGAGCAGTACTTC. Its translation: CASSLLTISGPSSYEQYF.

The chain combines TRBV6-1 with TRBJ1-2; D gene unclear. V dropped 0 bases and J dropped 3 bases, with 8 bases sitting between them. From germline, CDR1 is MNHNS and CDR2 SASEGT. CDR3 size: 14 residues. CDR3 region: CASSEAGRHYGYTF. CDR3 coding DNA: TGTGCCAGCAGTGAAGCAGGCAGGCACTATGGCTACACCTTC.

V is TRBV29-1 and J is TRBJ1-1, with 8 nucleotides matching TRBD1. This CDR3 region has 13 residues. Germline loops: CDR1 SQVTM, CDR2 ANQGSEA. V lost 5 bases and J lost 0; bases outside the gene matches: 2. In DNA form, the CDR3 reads TGCAGCGTTAGACAGGGGATGAACACTGAAGCTTTCTTT. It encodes CSVRQGMNTEAFF.

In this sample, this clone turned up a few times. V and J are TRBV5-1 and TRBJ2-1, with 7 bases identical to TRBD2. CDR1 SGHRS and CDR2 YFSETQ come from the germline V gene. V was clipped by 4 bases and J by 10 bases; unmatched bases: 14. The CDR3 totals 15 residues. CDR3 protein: CASSPEGRGFEEQFF. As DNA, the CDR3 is TGCGCCAGCAGCCCTGAAGGGAGGGGATTTGAGGAGCAGTTCTTC.

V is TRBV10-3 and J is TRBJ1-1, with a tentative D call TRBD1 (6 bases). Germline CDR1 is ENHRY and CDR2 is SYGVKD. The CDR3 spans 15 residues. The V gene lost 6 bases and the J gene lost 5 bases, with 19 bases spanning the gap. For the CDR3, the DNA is TGTGCCATCAGAAGAACAGGGCGAGGTAATACTGAAGCTTTCTTT. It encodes CAIRRTGRGNTEAFF.

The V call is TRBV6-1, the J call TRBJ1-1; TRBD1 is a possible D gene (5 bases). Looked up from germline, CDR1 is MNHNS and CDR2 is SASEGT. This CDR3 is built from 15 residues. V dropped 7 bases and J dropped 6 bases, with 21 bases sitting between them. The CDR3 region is CASTTQGLTLSEAFF. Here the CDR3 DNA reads TGTGCCAGCACTACGCAGGGCCTTACTCTCTCTGAAGCTTTCTTT.

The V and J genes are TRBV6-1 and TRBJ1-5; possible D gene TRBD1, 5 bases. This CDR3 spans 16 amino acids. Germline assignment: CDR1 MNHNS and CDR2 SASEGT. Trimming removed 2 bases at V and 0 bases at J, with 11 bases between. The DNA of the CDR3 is TGTGCCAGCAGTGAATGGGGCCCTTCTAGCAATCAGCCCCAGCATTTT. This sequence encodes CASSEWGPSSNQPQHF.

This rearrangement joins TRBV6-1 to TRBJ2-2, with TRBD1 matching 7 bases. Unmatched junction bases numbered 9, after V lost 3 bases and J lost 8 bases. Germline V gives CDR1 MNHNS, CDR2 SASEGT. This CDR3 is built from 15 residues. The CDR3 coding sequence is TGTGCCAGCAGTGAGAACAGGGGATGGAGAGGGGAGCTGTTTTTT. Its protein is CASSENRGWRGELFF.

For the CDR3, the DNA is TGTGCCAGCAGACTAGCGGGAGCCCTGGGAGATACGCAGTATTTT. Encoded protein: CASRLAGALGDTQYF. The chain links TRBV27 to TRBJ2-3, with 11 bases aligning to TRBD2. Germline V gives CDR1 MNHEY, CDR2 SMNVEV (reference sequence). V shed 6 bases, J shed 5 bases, and the junction held 7 bases outside the gene matches. CDR3 size: 15 residues.

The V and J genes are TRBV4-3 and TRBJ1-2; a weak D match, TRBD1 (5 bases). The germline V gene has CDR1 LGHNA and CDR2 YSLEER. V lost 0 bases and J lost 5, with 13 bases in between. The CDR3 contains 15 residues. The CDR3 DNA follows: TGCGCCAGCAGCCAAGATCACAGGCCCCAATATGGCTACACCTTC. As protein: CASSQDHRPQYGYTF.

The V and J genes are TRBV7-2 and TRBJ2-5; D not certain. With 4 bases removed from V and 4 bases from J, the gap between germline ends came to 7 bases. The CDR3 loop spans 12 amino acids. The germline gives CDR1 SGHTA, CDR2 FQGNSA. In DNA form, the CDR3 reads TGTGCCAGCAGCTCAACGGGAGAGACCCAGTACTTC. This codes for CASSSTGETQYF. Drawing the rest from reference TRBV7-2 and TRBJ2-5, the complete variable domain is GAGVSQSPSNKVTEKGKDVELRCDPISGHTALYWYRQSLGQGLEFLIYFQGNSAPDKSGLPSDRFSAERTGGSVSTLTIQRTQQEDSAVYLCASSSTGETQYFGPGTRLLVL.

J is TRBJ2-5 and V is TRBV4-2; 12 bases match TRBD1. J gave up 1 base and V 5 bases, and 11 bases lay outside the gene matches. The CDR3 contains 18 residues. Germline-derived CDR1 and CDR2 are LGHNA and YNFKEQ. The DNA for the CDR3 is TGTGCCAGCAGCTTAAAGCCCGGGACAGGGGGCTTCCAAGAGACCCAGTACTTC. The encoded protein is CASSLKPGTGGFQETQYF.

CDR3 loop: CASSLIASGTETQYF. CDR3 in DNA: TGTGCCAGCAGCTTGATTGCTAGCGGGACAGAGACCCAGTACTTC. V and J are TRBV5-4 and TRBJ2-5; TRBD2 matches at 9 bases. Germline CDR1 SGHNT, CDR2 YYREEE (reference sequence). The trim removed 1 base at V and 4 bases at J, leaving 5 bases unmatched. The CDR3 runs 15 residues.

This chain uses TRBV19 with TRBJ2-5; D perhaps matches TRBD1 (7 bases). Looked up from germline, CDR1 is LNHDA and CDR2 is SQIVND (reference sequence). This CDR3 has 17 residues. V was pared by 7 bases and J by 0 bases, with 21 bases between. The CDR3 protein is CASTPGGGTAYQETQYF. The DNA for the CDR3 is TGTGCCAGTACCCCCGGCGGCGGGACAGCGTACCAAGAGACCCAGTACTTC.